A single sample is the source of the 27 T cell receptor beta chains below, sequenced in a study of T-cell memory formation after mild COVID-19. A single record per CDR3 protein comes from TCRdb applying MiXCR to the 5' RACE reads. The sample lists about 290,000 distinct CDR3 sequences; approximately 15% were seen once. Sequenced: PBMCs or a T cell subset sorted from them (not recorded which). Receptors were obtained from a man younger than 30 who had mild COVID-19 (a few samples of this study predate the infection). Cell type and time point are not known.

This clonotype was recorded a few times. This sequence joins TRBV5-1 and TRBJ2-4; D is unclear. The CDR3 consists of 12 residues. The V end lost 0 bases, the J end lost 11 bases, and 9 bases lay between the germline ends. The V gene's germline CDR1 is SGHRS and CDR2 YFSETQ. The DNA of the CDR3 is TGCGCCAGCAGCTTGGATGGCCCACTTCAGTACTTC. It yields the protein CASSLDGPLQYF. Together with reference TRBV5-1 and TRBJ2-4, the CDR3 gives the full variable domain: KAGVTQTPRYLIKTRGQQVTLSCSPISGHRSVSWYQQTPGQGLQFLFEYFSETQRNKGNFPGRFSGRQFSNSRSEMNVSTLELGDSALYLCASSLDGPLQYFGAGTRLSVL.

The rearrangement joins TRBV7-2 to TRBJ1-3; D might be TRBD1 (5 bases). Trimming took off 3 bases at V and 0 bases at J, with 12 bases between the two ends. Germline CDR1 and CDR2: SGHTA and FQGNSA. This CDR3 spans 16 amino acids. Written as DNA, the CDR3 is TGTGCCAGCAGCTTGGGGGGGTCCGGCTCTGGAAACACCATATATTTT. It yields the protein CASSLGGSGSGNTIYF. Full variable domain (missing parts from reference TRBV7-2 and TRBJ1-3): GAGVSQSPSNKVTEKGKDVELRCDPISGHTALYWYRQSLGQGLEFLIYFQGNSAPDKSGLPSDRFSAERTGGSVSTLTIQRTQQEDSAVYLCASSLGGSGSGNTIYFGEGSWLTVV.

CDR3 nucleotide sequence: TGTGCCAGCAGCTTATCCCCGGACGGAGGGGCTCAGTACTTC. Amino acids: CASSLSPDGGAQYF. The V gene is TRBV7-2, the J gene TRBJ2-4; D possibly corresponds to TRBD2 (6 bases). Germline V gene data show CDR1 as SGHTA and CDR2 as FQGNSA. The CDR3 runs to 14 residues. The V gene lost 2 bases and the J gene lost 12 bases, with 17 bases spanning the gap.

The table lists this clonotype with many counts. This chain joins TRBV6-5 and TRBJ1-2, with D possibly being TRBD1 (6 bases). This CDR3 has 16 amino acids. Per germline, CDR1 MNHEY and CDR2 SVGAGI. The V end was cut by 2 bases, the J end by 1 base, with 14 bases between. CDR3 DNA sequence: TGTGCCAGCAGTTACCGCGGGGGGCGATTTAACTATGGCTACACCTTC. Its translation is CASSYRGGRFNYGYTF.

V usage is TRBV29-1 and J usage is TRBJ2-1; D remains ambiguous. CDR1 is SQVTM, CDR2 ANQGSEA, per germline. Deletions cut 1 base from V and 10 bases from J, with 11 bases between. The CDR3 length is 12 residues. The CDR3 DNA reads as TGCAGCGTTGAAGGGATCACCTACGAGCAGTTCTTC. Protein: CSVEGITYEQFF.

This clonotype was counted only a few times. The V gene is TRBV6-5, the J gene TRBJ2-5; D is perhaps TRBD2 (5 bases). The V gene lost 6 bases and the J gene lost 0 bases, with 8 bases spanning the gap. Germline CDR1 MNHEY, CDR2 SVGAGI. The CDR3 contains 13 residues. CDR3 nucleotides: TGTGCCAGCAGGAGGAGGTACCAAGAGACCCAGTACTTC. Its protein product is CASRRRYQETQYF.

This clonotype was found a few times. The chain recombines TRBV9 with TRBJ1-6; D might be TRBD1 (5 bases). Trimming pared 0 bases from V and 6 bases from J, leaving 16 bases between. CDR1 is SGDLS and CDR2 is YYNGEE in the germline V gene. This CDR3 spans 17 amino acids. The CDR3 region is CASSVGAPGPINSPLHF. DNA for the CDR3: TGTGCCAGCAGCGTAGGGGCACCGGGACCGATTAATTCACCCCTCCACTTT.

The chain joins TRBV3-1 to TRBJ1-4; D is undetermined. Germline V gene data show CDR1 as LGHDT and CDR2 as YNNKEL (reference sequence). The CDR3 extends over 12 amino acids. Deletions cut 2 bases from V and 7 bases from J, with 5 bases between. The CDR3 here is CASSQTREKLFF. The CDR3 DNA follows: TGTGCCAGCAGCCAAACGCGTGAAAAACTGTTTTTT.

This clonotype was counted only a few times. The V gene is TRBV20-1, the J gene TRBJ2-5; D is unclear. Trimming removed 7 bases from V and 4 bases from J, with 16 bases in between. This CDR3 region has 13 residues. Looked up from germline, CDR1 is DFQATT and CDR2 is SNEGSKA (reference sequence). CDR3: CSVPPPGAETQYF. As DNA, the CDR3 is TGCAGTGTCCCCCCCCCTGGAGCAGAGACCCAGTACTTC.

The chain recombines TRBV9 with TRBJ1-2, with TRBD1 matching over 8 bases. Germline V gene lookup returns CDR1 SGDLS and CDR2 YYNGEE. Unmatched junction bases numbered 3, after V lost 4 bases and J lost 7 bases. The CDR3 sequence is 12 residues long. The DNA of the CDR3 is TGTGCCAGCAGCAAAGACAGGGGTGGCTACACCTTC. Encoded protein: CASSKDRGGYTF.

This clonotype was counted ten times or more. V usage is TRBV7-2 and J usage is TRBJ2-1; TRBD2 aligns across 10 bases. The V segment lost 3 bases and the J segment 2 bases; nucleotides outside the gene matches: 1. The CDR3 contains 15 residues. Per the germline V gene, CDR1 is SGHTA and CDR2 is FQGNSA. The CDR3 nucleotides are TGTGCCAGCAGCTTGAGCGGGGGGGCCTACAATGAGCAGTTCTTC. Protein product: CASSLSGGAYNEQFF.

This clonotype was seen a few times. The chain joins TRBV15 to TRBJ2-5, with D perhaps matching TRBD1 or TRBD2 (5 bases each). CDR1 is LNHNV, CDR2 YYDKDF, per germline (reference sequence). The germline V and J ends were trimmed by 1 base and 2 bases, with 11 bases remaining between them. This CDR3 region has 15 residues. The CDR3 sequence: CATSRAGRWQETQYF. CDR3 sequence (DNA): TGTGCCACCAGCAGAGCGGGACGGTGGCAAGAGACCCAGTACTTC.

This clonotype was seen a few times. The rearrangement links TRBV7-9 to TRBJ1-1, with D perhaps TRBD1 (6 bases). Per germline, CDR1 SEHNR and CDR2 FQNEAQ (reference sequence). Trimming took 6 bases from V and 2 from J, leaving 13 bases between them. This CDR3 region has 14 residues. The CDR3 region has the DNA TGTGCCAGCAGGCCCGGGACACTAAACACTGAAGCTTTCTTT. Translation gives CASRPGTLNTEAFF.

The chain has TRBV2 and TRBJ2-3; 7 nucleotides align to TRBD2. Germline lookup yields CDR1 SNHLY and CDR2 FYNNEI. Trimming cost V 1 base and J 8 bases; bases outside gene matches: 6. The CDR3 is 14 amino acids. For the CDR3, the DNA is TGTGCCAGCAGTGAAGGGACTAGACCGACTACGCAGTATTTT. Its protein product is CASSEGTRPTTQYF.

The chain links TRBV6-5 to TRBJ2-1; D not certain. The CDR3 contains 15 residues. V lost 6 bases to trimming and J lost 3 bases, with 15 bases between them. CDR1 and CDR2 (germline): MNHEY, SVGAGI. The CDR3 DNA reads as TGTGCCAGCAGATACCACCGGACGCGCTACAATGAGCAGTTCTTC. Its translation: CASRYHRTRYNEQFF.

The chain couples TRBV4-3 to TRBJ2-7, with D perhaps TRBD1 (6 bases). CDR3 length: 18 residues. Germline V gene data show CDR1 as LGHNA and CDR2 as YSLEER. Trimming left V 1 base short and J 0 bases short, with 19 bases between. CDR3 bases: TGCGCCAGCAGCCAAGCTAGGGGGACACCGCTCAGCTCCTACGAGCAGTACGTC. Amino acids: CASSQARGTPLSSYEQYV.

This clonotype came up a few times. V and J are TRBV20-1 and TRBJ2-3; TRBD2 might be the D (7 bases). Per the germline V gene, CDR1 is DFQATT and CDR2 is SNEGSKA (reference sequence). This CDR3 spans 14 amino acids. Trimming cost V 6 bases and J 2 bases, with 15 bases left between them. DNA of the CDR3: TGCAGTGCGCGCCCGGGGGGCCACACAGATACGCAGTATTTT. Its translation: CSARPGGHTDTQYF.

This clonotype turned up a few times. The chain recombines TRBV5-1 with TRBJ2-7; a weak D match, TRBD1 (6 bases). The CDR3 is 14 amino acids. V shed 2 bases and J shed 3 bases, with 12 bases lying between them. From germline, CDR1 is SGHRS and CDR2 YFSETQ. The DNA for the CDR3 is TGCGCCAGCAGCTTACAGGGTTCTTTCTACGAGCAGTACGTC. The encoded protein is CASSLQGSFYEQYV.

This chain connects TRBV5-5 to TRBJ2-1; D tentatively fits TRBD1 or TRBD2 (5 bases each). This CDR3 comprises 16 residues. V lost 4 bases and J lost 0, with 14 bases in between. Germline V gene sequence: CDR1 SGHKS, CDR2 YYEKEE (reference sequence). The CDR3, as DNA: TGTGCCAGCAGCCTGGGACGCCTGAGCTCCTACAATGAGCAGTTCTTC. This codes for CASSLGRLSSYNEQFF.

The CDR3 loop reads CASRLRIYEQYV. The DNA of the CDR3 is TGTGCCAGCAGATTAAGGATCTACGAGCAGTACGTC. J is TRBJ2-7 and V is TRBV7-9; the D is unclear. Germline loops: CDR1 SEHNR, CDR2 FQNEAQ (reference sequence). Trimming left V 6 bases short and J 3 bases short, with 9 bases between. The CDR3 has 12 amino acids.

This clonotype was found many times. This chain joins TRBV7-6 and TRBJ2-7; D possibly corresponds to TRBD1 (6 bases). The CDR3 loop spans 14 amino acids. Between the trimmed V and J ends, which lost 3 bases and 6 bases, there was a span of 15 bases. CDR1 SGHVS and CDR2 FNYEAQ come from the germline V gene. The CDR3 bases are TGTGCCAGCAGCTTGGGGGCGGGCGGTTCCGAGCAGTACTTC. Translated, it gives CASSLGAGGSEQYF.

This clonotype was picked up a small number of times. CDR3 sequence: CASSLVRRGGNEQFF. The CDR3 DNA reads TGTGCCAGCAGCTTAGTCCGGCGGGGGGGCAATGAGCAGTTCTTC. The chain couples TRBV7-9 to TRBJ2-1, with 9 bases that match TRBD2. Germline V gives CDR1 SEHNR, CDR2 FQNEAQ (reference sequence). This CDR3 is built from 15 residues. V gave up 1 base and J gave up 6 bases; unmatched junction bases: 4.

The chain links TRBV5-4 to TRBJ1-1; 7 nucleotides agree with TRBD1. This CDR3 has 17 residues. V was pared by 4 bases and J by 3 bases, with 15 bases of the junction left unmatched. Germline values: CDR1 SGHNT, CDR2 YYREEE (reference sequence). CDR3 protein: CASSDDRVEPAYTEAFF. CDR3 DNA: TGTGCCAGCAGCGACGACAGGGTGGAGCCCGCTTACACTGAAGCTTTCTTT. Based on the CDR3 plus reference TRBV5-4 and TRBJ1-1, the full variable domain is ETGVTQSPTHLIKTRGQQVTLRCSSQSGHNTVSWYQQALGQGPQFIFQYYREEENGRGNFPPRFSGLQFPNYSSELNVNALELDDSALYLCASSDDRVEPAYTEAFFGQGTRLTVV.

This sequence joins TRBV7-9 and TRBJ2-4; D possibly matches TRBD1 or TRBD2 (6 bases each). V dropped 1 base and J dropped 9 bases, with 16 bases sitting between them. Germline V gene lookup returns CDR1 SEHNR and CDR2 FQNEAQ (reference sequence). The CDR3 extends over 15 amino acids. DNA for the CDR3: TGTGCCAGCAGCTTAGAGCGCGAGGGGGGAGGCATTCAGTACTTC. This gives the protein CASSLEREGGGIQYF.

V usage is TRBV6-5 and J usage is TRBJ1-2, with 7 positions matching TRBD1. The germline V gene encodes CDR1 MNHEY and CDR2 SVGAGI. The V gene end was trimmed by 5 bases and the J gene end by 4 bases; junction bases not matched to a gene: 10. The CDR3 has 15 amino acids. Here the CDR3 DNA reads TGTGCCAGCAGTAACAGGGGCGCTAGAACCTATGGCTACACCTTC. This translates into CASSNRGARTYGYTF.

This chain uses TRBV18 with TRBJ2-5; maybe TRBD2 (5 bases). V lost 3 bases, J lost 4 bases, and 9 bases lay in between. The CDR3 sequence is 13 residues long. Germline CDR1 is KGHSH and CDR2 is LQKENI. The CDR3 sequence is CASSPGLLETQYF. CDR3 DNA sequence: TGTGCCAGCTCACCCGGACTTTTAGAGACCCAGTACTTC.

This sequence joins TRBV7-3 and TRBJ2-1; TRBD2 matches 14 bases. This CDR3 is 16 amino acids long. Germline CDR1 and CDR2: SGHTA and FQGTGA. The V and J ends lost 2 bases and 14 bases, in that order; junction bases with no gene match: 11. Here the CDR3 reads CASSLGTSGGTEGKFF. The CDR3 DNA is TGTGCCAGCAGCTTAGGGACTAGCGGGGGTACCGAGGGAAAGTTCTTC.